This T cell receptor (beta chain) originates from a study of T cell responses to AZD1222 COVID-19 vaccine (dated by TCRdb to about 2021). Context from the whole study: A total of over 230 trial participants underwent TCR sequencing, of whom some 200 had received two doses of AZD1222 and around 26 had received two doses of the MenACWY control vaccine. Trial participants were enrolled by age into 18-55, 56-69 and 70-plus year subgroups, with approximately 150, 30 and 60 TCR-sequenced participants respectively. The investigation overall reported the following: In the small 56-69-year group, the increase in depth fell short of significance, most likely because of low power. After two AZD1222 doses, spike-specific TCR breadth and depth were significantly higher than at day 0 and than in MenACWY recipients. Conclusions about previously exposed vaccinees were limited because only 6 or 7 AZD1222 recipients were SARS-CoV-2 seropositive at baseline. Because no day 14 peak-response samples were available, repertoires were characterized only after the peak T cell response. Participants were mostly white British, with more females than males. The authors suggested clonal diversity may have been underestimated. Reportedly, close to half of the unique spike-specific TCRs recognized epitopes lying outside the regions that are mutated in the B.1.351 and B.1.1.7 variants. The vaccine-associated CD4 TCRs covered the entire spike protein, and the dominant responses fell in regions 160-218 and 743-854.

The CDR3 regions of human TCRbeta chains were analyzed by immunosequencing. The paper's data handling went like this. TCRs in the repertoires were matched against a reference library of SARS-CoV-2-specific TCRs that had been generated with the MIRA antigen-specificity platform. Breadth was defined as the fraction of unique TCRs that were SARS-CoV-2-associated. Depth was defined as the fraction of total T cells that were SARS-CoV-2-associated. Using the MIRA data, each spike-specific TCR was mapped to the spike region that the TCR reacts to and placed in a CD4 or CD8 class. Log10-transformed breadth and depth values were compared by one-way ANOVA with Sidak's multiple comparisons tests. In TCRdb, the immuneACCESS table is reduced to in-frame sequences with V and J assigned. These tables do not hold every clone; where another copy was compared, an unresolved V gene accounts for under half, and the others remain unexplained. D and trimming were read from the DNA, whereas the V and J calls and clone size are those reported in that table. Within this sample are 120,000 to 150,000 clones, with roughly nine tenths of them counted one time only. Less than 9.5% of the sample is in the top ten clones.

A remark on this clone: The target of this receptor is not known. Base qualities are missing; no much larger clone stands one base away.

Reading the label with the study, this specimen's time point is: about 28 days (+/-7) after the second vaccine dose. AZD1222 recipients whose second dose came at about 4 weeks and those whose second dose came at about 12 weeks were combined into one group, since spike-specific TCR depth and breadth did not differ between the two schedules. Samples from vaccinated people were obtained from the UK trials COV001 and COV002, which included a single-blind randomized controlled phase 2/3 trial of AZD1222 (ChAdOx1 nCoV-19) in healthy adults. For TCRbeta chain sequencing, PBMC samples were collected from trial participants at day 0 and at day 28 after the second dose. Source: peripheral blood, taken 28 days after the second AZD1222 dose. The sequence derives from an adult who received the AZD1222 COVID-19 vaccine.

The CDR3 in this case is CASSFQTDTQYF. Here is the DNA: TGTGCCAGCAGTTTCCAGACAGATACGCAGTATTTT. The chain is assembled from TRBV12-3 or TRBV12-4 and TRBJ2-3; the D segment cannot be called with confidence. Cut back by 3 bases and 3 bases, the V and J ends lie 4 bases apart. The CDR3 has 12 amino acids, counting the end cysteine and phenylalanine. The CDR3 DNA has 36 bases and is translated from base 1.